Reported below is one TCR beta chain. Its antigen remains unidentified. The data belong to a study of T-cell memory formation after mild COVID-19. The overall study: The TCR clusters were mostly specific to one donor.

The study, taken as a whole, reports: Researchers found some responding clones in pre-infection memory, a sign that cross-reactive memory joined. Among clones contracting day 15 to 85, CD4/CD8 was balanced, whereas later expanders leaned CD4+. In second-wave clones peaking day 37, SARS-CoV-2 specificity remained unconfirmed.

The CDR3 totals 13 residues. The J segment lost 7 bases and the V segment lost 6 bases, leaving 4 bases of the junction unmatched. TCRdb itself ran the 5' RACE reads through MiXCR, one entry per CDR3 protein. The data contain about 470,000 distinct CDR3 sequences, about 18% of them seen just once; the ten biggest clones take up over 9%. Sequenced: PBMCs or a T cell subset sorted from them (not recorded which). This chain joins TRBV12-3 or TRBV12-4 and TRBJ2-1; 9 bases match TRBD1. The TCR sequence derives from an adult woman who had mild COVID-19 (a few samples of this study predate the infection). Cell type and time point are not known. CDR3 sequence (DNA): TGTGCCAGCAGACCCGGGACAGGGAATGAGCAGTTCTTC. Translation gives CASRPGTGNEQFF.